The 21 T cell receptor beta chains below were found in one sample sequenced in a study of regulatory T cells. Study results and limitations: In CD3G-deficient patients, conventional CD4+ T cells were enriched for hydrophobic CDR3 residues at positions 6 and 7.

The PCR used 52 TRBV and 13 TRBJ primers. Here immunoSEQ multiplex PCR was the method, and the copy in TCRdb shows in-frame clones only, minus some. The table shows about 15,000 clones, with around 83% occurring only once. These TCRs' antigens remain unknown. Sample: conventional CD4+ T cells sorted from blood. The origin of the receptors is a person in their twenties or thirties with CD3G deficiency.

This rearrangement joins TRBV19 to TRBJ2-3, with D perhaps TRBD2 (5 bases). V shed 5 bases and J shed 9 bases, with 12 bases lying between them. The CDR3 is 12 residues long. Germline V gene sequence: CDR1 LNHDA, CDR2 SQIVND (reference sequence). The CDR3 protein is CASSPHRGTQYF. CDR3 in DNA: TGTGCCAGTAGTCCTCACCGCGGGACGCAGTATTTT. The full variable domain, with the rest looked up from reference TRBV19 and TRBJ2-3, is DGGITQSPKYLFRKEGQNVTLSCEQNLNHDAMYWYRQDPGQGLRLIYYSQIVNDFQKGDIAEGYSVSREKKESFPLTVTSAQKNPTAFYLCASSPHRGTQYFGPGTRLTVL.

This clone was seen only once. The chain couples TRBV28 to TRBJ2-1; 8 bases match TRBD1. Per germline, CDR1 MDHEN and CDR2 SYDVKM. The CDR3 spans 14 residues. J lost 6 bases, V lost 6 bases, and 7 bases had no gene match. For the CDR3, the DNA is TGTGCCAGCAGGGTGACAGGGGCCGCCAATGAGCAGTTCTTC. Translation gives CASRVTGAANEQFF.

This clone was picked up a small number of times. The chain links TRBV19 to TRBJ2-2, with D tentatively TRBD1 (6 bases). The CDR3 sequence is 15 residues long. Trimming removed 3 bases at V and 5 bases at J, with 13 bases between. The germline V gene encodes CDR1 LNHDA and CDR2 SQIVND (reference sequence). In DNA, the CDR3 is TGTGCCAGTAGTATCTCCCACAGGGAGACCGGGGAGCTGTTTTTT. Its translation is CASSISHRETGELFF.

This clone was observed a handful of times. V is TRBV7-2 and J is TRBJ1-2; 10 bases map to TRBD1. Germline V gives CDR1 SGHTA, CDR2 FQGNSA. The CDR3 has 13 amino acids. The trim removed 6 bases at V and 6 bases at J, leaving 4 bases unmatched. The CDR3 region is CASRPTGGHGYTF. The CDR3 region has the DNA TGTGCCAGCAGGCCGACAGGGGGCCATGGCTACACCTTC.

The rearrangement links TRBV7-9 to TRBJ2-5; 9 nucleotides match TRBD1. This CDR3 comprises 15 residues. V was clipped by 5 bases and J by 4 bases; unmatched bases: 8. CDR1 SEHNR and CDR2 FQNEAQ come from the germline V gene (reference sequence). The chain's CDR3 is CASSLWTGELETQYF. CDR3 nucleotide sequence: TGTGCCAGCAGCCTCTGGACAGGGGAACTAGAGACCCAGTACTTC. Looking up the rest from reference TRBV7-9 and TRBJ2-5 gives the full variable domain: DTGVSQNPRHKITKRGQNVTFRCDPISEHNRLYWYRQTLGQGPEFLTYFQNEAQLEKSRLLSDRFSAERPKGSFSTLEIQRTEQGDSAMYLCASSLWTGELETQYFGPGTRLLVL.

This chain uses TRBV6-6 with TRBJ1-5, with D possibly being TRBD1 (6 bases). The CDR3 is made up of 14 amino acids. V lost 5 bases, J lost 7 bases, and 15 bases lay in between. From germline, CDR1 is MNHNY and CDR2 SVGAGI (reference sequence). As DNA, the CDR3 is TGTGCCAGCAGTCGTGGGGGGGCCGGACAGCCCCAGCATTTT. Amino acids: CASSRGGAGQPQHF.

The chain employs TRBV28 and TRBJ1-2, with no clear D. CDR1 is MDHEN and CDR2 is SYDVKM in the germline V gene. V shed 11 bases and J shed 0 bases, with 7 bases lying between them. This CDR3 region has 11 residues. This chain's CDR3 is CAVNSNYGYTF. DNA for the CDR3: TGTGCCGTAAACTCTAACTATGGCTACACCTTC.

CDR3 amino acids: CAISPGGENTEAFF. DNA of the CDR3: TGTGCCATCAGTCCAGGGGGGGAAAACACTGAAGCTTTCTTT. This chain connects TRBV10-3 to TRBJ1-1; 7 positions agree with TRBD1. CDR1 is ENHRY and CDR2 is SYGVKD in the germline V gene. This CDR3 contains 14 residues. Trimming cost V 5 bases and J 2 bases; bases outside gene matches: 5.

This clone was detected only once. CDR3 residues: CASSEARQGHYGYTF. CDR3 in DNA: TGTGCCAGCAGTGAAGCCCGACAAGGCCACTATGGCTACACCTTC. The V and J genes are TRBV6-1 and TRBJ1-2; D is ambiguous. This CDR3 contains 15 residues. The germline CDR1 and CDR2 sequences are MNHNS and SASEGT. V lost 0 bases, J lost 3 bases, and 11 bases lay in between.

CDR3 sequence: CASSSGGSGANVLTF. CDR3 sequence (DNA): TGCGCCAGCAGCTCAGGGGGCTCTGGGGCCAACGTCCTGACTTTC. This sequence joins TRBV5-1 and TRBJ2-6, with 7 bases lining up with TRBD1. CDR3 length: 15 amino acids. Losses at the gene ends were 3 bases for V and 0 bases for J; bases not matched to a gene: 0. Germline lookup yields CDR1 SGHRS and CDR2 YFSETQ.

The chain combines TRBV10-3 with TRBJ2-2, with 12 bases that match TRBD2. V was pared by 9 bases and J by 6 bases, with 11 bases of the junction left unmatched. CDR1 ENHRY and CDR2 SYGVKD come from the germline V gene. This CDR3 is built from 16 residues. The CDR3 reads CAISPTSGSGAGELFF. The DNA for the CDR3 is TGTGCCATTTCCCCGACTAGCGGGAGCGGTGCCGGGGAGCTGTTTTTT.

This sequence joins TRBV27 and TRBJ2-7; D ambiguous. Deletions cut 5 bases from V and 3 bases from J, with 11 bases between. The CDR3 is made up of 13 amino acids. CDR1 is MNHEY, CDR2 SMNVEV, per germline (reference sequence). CDR3 loop: CASSPQFGYEQYF. DNA for the CDR3: TGTGCCAGCAGTCCCCAGTTCGGCTACGAGCAGTACTTC.

This clone was recorded only once. This chain joins TRBV20-1 and TRBJ1-1; possible D gene TRBD1, 6 bases. Trimming removed 5 bases at V and 5 bases at J, with 9 bases between. This CDR3 comprises 11 residues. The V gene's germline CDR1 is DFQATT and CDR2 SNEGSKA (reference sequence). This CDR3 reads CSAGGSTEAFF. The CDR3 DNA follows: TGCAGTGCTGGGGGCTCGACTGAAGCTTTCTTT.

This clone has more than one count but fewer than ten. This rearrangement joins TRBV7-2 to TRBJ2-6; D gene unclear. Germline CDR1 is SGHTA and CDR2 is FQGNSA. Deletions cut 3 bases from V and 4 bases from J, with 13 bases between. The CDR3 has 16 residues. In nucleotides, the CDR3 is TGTGCCAGCAGCTTTTCGCCAAACCCCGGGGCCAACGTCCTGACTTTC. Protein sequence: CASSFSPNPGANVLTF.

J is TRBJ2-7 and V is TRBV5-1; 7 positions match TRBD1. CDR1 and CDR2 (germline): SGHRS, YFSETQ. V was pared by 2 bases and J by 5 bases, with 7 bases of the junction left unmatched. The CDR3 loop spans 14 amino acids. CDR3 coding DNA: TGCGCCAGCAGCTTTCTCGGGCAGGGGGACGAGCAGTACTTC. Protein product: CASSFLGQGDEQYF.

The rearrangement uses TRBV7-9 and TRBJ1-4, with D possibly matching TRBD1 (6 bases). This CDR3 spans 15 amino acids. The V and J ends lost 5 bases and 4 bases respectively, with 14 bases between them. Germline CDR1 SEHNR, CDR2 FQNEAQ (reference sequence). The CDR3 loop reads CASSQTGGLNEKLFF. CDR3 nucleotides: TGTGCCAGCAGCCAAACGGGGGGCCTTAATGAAAAACTGTTTTTT.

The chain combines TRBV5-1 with TRBJ2-1; D might be TRBD1 (6 bases). CDR3 length: 14 amino acids. CDR1 and CDR2 (germline): SGHRS, YFSETQ. Trimming stripped 2 bases from V and 5 bases from J, with 11 bases between. The CDR3 DNA is TGCGCCAGCAGCTTAGGGGGATTTAACAATGAGCAGTTCTTC. It translates to CASSLGGFNNEQFF. Using reference TRBV5-1 and TRBJ2-1 for the parts outside the CDR3, the full variable domain is KAGVTQTPRYLIKTRGQQVTLSCSPISGHRSVSWYQQTPGQGLQFLFEYFSETQRNKGNFPGRFSGRQFSNSRSEMNVSTLELGDSALYLCASSLGGFNNEQFFGPGTRLTVL.

The chain uses TRBV7-3 and TRBJ1-1; no clear D. The CDR3 is made up of 14 amino acids. Looked up from germline, CDR1 is SGHTA and CDR2 is FQGTGA. Deletions cut 2 bases from V and 1 base from J, with 8 bases between. CDR3 in DNA: TGTGCCAGCAGCTTAGGAAGAAGGAACACTGAAGCTTTCTTT. Amino acids: CASSLGRRNTEAFF.

The V gene is TRBV7-9, the J gene TRBJ2-7, with a possible D match to TRBD1 (6 bases). The CDR3 is 13 amino acids. Germline loops: CDR1 SEHNR, CDR2 FQNEAQ (reference sequence). Trimming took 3 bases from V and 6 from J, leaving 12 bases between them. The CDR3 region is CASSFTAGAEQYF. CDR3 nucleotides: TGTGCCAGCAGCTTCACGGCAGGGGCCGAGCAGTACTTC.

The V call is TRBV5-5, the J call TRBJ2-1; 7 nucleotides agree with TRBD1. The CDR3 extends over 17 amino acids. After removal of 4 bases from V and 5 bases from J, the junction contained 15 bases not matched to a gene. Per germline, CDR1 SGHKS and CDR2 YYEKEE (reference sequence). The CDR3 sequence is CASSAPKGASLNNEQFF. The CDR3 DNA sequence: TGTGCCAGCAGCGCACCTAAGGGGGCTTCACTGAACAATGAGCAGTTCTTC.

The chain recombines TRBV11-2 with TRBJ1-1; D remains ambiguous. Germline lookup yields CDR1 SGHAT and CDR2 FQNNGV. V dropped 2 bases and J dropped 1 base, with 11 bases sitting between them. CDR3 length: 15 residues. The CDR3 DNA reads TGTGCCAGCAGCTTAACCGGGCCGAAGAACACTGAAGCTTTCTTT. It is translated as CASSLTGPKNTEAFF.